A selection of T cell receptor beta chains follows, all from one sample in a study of blood T cell repertoires in COVID-19. The data were produced by immunoSEQ multiplex PCR, yet TCRdb's version contains in-frame clones alone and is incomplete. This sample yields 350,000 to 450,000 clones, of which less than 85% are seen a single time; 3.6% belongs to the top ten. Sequencing input: peripheral blood. These receptors were taken from a woman between 18 and 29 years old with acute or convalescent COVID-19. Each CDR3 is given with its conserved first and last residue. The D gene is left open where the match is weak. The size of a clone is reported for some rows only, either as once, few or many, or as a class for expanded clones.

d_call j_call v_call clone_size cdr3_aa cdr3_nt
TRBD1 TRBJ1-1 TRBV6-6 - CAGGRDRGAKAFF TGTGCCGGGGGCCGGGACAGAGGCGCGAAGGCTTTCTTT
- TRBJ2-7 TRBV19 - CASSSPGGGIEQYF TGTGCCAGTAGTTCCCCCGGGGGAGGAATCGAGCAGTACTTC
TRBD1 TRBJ1-2 TRBV28 few CASSLVGGRKDGYTF TGTGCCAGCAGTTTAGTAGGGGGCAGGAAGGATGGCTACACCTTC
- TRBJ1-1 TRBV9 - CASSDGQSTEAFF TGTGCCAGCAGCGATGGACAAAGCACTGAAGCTTTCTTT
TRBD1 TRBJ1-2 TRBV7-2 once CASSPGQGMYGYTF TGTGCCAGCAGCCCCGGACAGGGGATGTATGGCTACACCTTC
- TRBJ2-3 TRBV5-4 once CASSLAKFTDTQYF TGTGCCAGCAGCTTGGCTAAGTTCACAGATACGCAGTATTTT
TRBD1 TRBJ1-5 TRBV2 - CASSWDRNQPQHF TGTGCCAGCAGTTGGGACAGGAATCAGCCCCAGCATTTT
- TRBJ2-5 TRBV2 - CASTGTLETQYF TGTGCCAGCACCGGGACTTTAGAGACCCAGTACTTC
TRBD1 TRBJ2-4 TRBV6-1 - CASSEGGQAKNIQYF TGTGCCAGCAGTGAAGGGGGACAGGCCAAAAACATTCAGTACTTC
TRBD1 TRBJ2-4 TRBV19 - CASSISGTVKNIQYF TGTGCCAGTAGTATTTCCGGGACAGTAAAAAACATTCAGTACTTC
TRBD1 TRBJ1-1 TRBV19 once CASRWTGGNAFF TGTGCCAGTAGATGGACAGGGGGCAACGCTTTCTTT
- TRBJ1-1 TRBV4-2 - CASSQGSGDYTEAFF TGTGCCAGCAGCCAAGGTTCAGGTGATTACACTGAAGCTTTCTTT
- TRBJ2-6 TRBV29-1 - CSVAVGTGANVLTF TGCAGCGTTGCGGTCGGGACTGGGGCCAACGTCCTGACTTTC
TRBD1 TRBJ1-3 TRBV15 - CATRRDSSYSGNTIYF TGTGCCACCCGGAGGGACAGCTCCTACTCTGGAAACACCATATATTTT
- TRBJ1-6 TRBV10-3 once CAISEGISGRGSYNSPLHF TGTGCCATCAGTGAGGGAATAAGTGGGCGAGGGTCCTATAATTCACCCCTCCACTTT
- TRBJ1-1 TRBV10-3 - CAITQALTDWNTEAFF TGTGCCATCACCCAGGCCCTGACGGACTGGAACACTGAAGCTTTCTTT
- TRBJ1-5 TRBV15 - CATEEEGGDYSNQPQHF TGTGCCACCGAGGAAGAGGGGGGGGATTATAGCAATCAGCCCCAGCATTTT
- TRBJ1-1 TRBV10-3 - CAISETHGTFGTEAFF TGTGCCATCAGTGAGACCCACGGGACATTTGGCACTGAAGCTTTCTTT
- TRBJ1-5 TRBV19 - CASSIGFTGNQPQHF TGTGCCAGTAGTATAGGGTTTACAGGCAATCAGCCCCAGCATTTT
- TRBJ2-7 TRBV28 - CASSLEGQKRYEQYF TGTGCCAGCAGTTTGGAAGGACAAAAACGTTACGAGCAGTACTTC
TRBD1 TRBJ2-3 TRBV6-5 - CASSLTGGTDTQYF TGTGCCAGCAGTTTGACAGGGGGCACAGATACGCAGTATTTT
- TRBJ1-1 TRBV18 - CASSPSGSLNTEAFF TGTGCCAGCTCACCTAGCGGCTCCTTGAACACTGAAGCTTTCTTT
- TRBJ1-5 TRBV6-2/TRBV6-3 - CASSYRRGYSNQPQHF TGTGCCAGCAGTTACAGAAGGGGGTATAGCAATCAGCCCCAGCATTTT
- TRBJ1-5 TRBV10-2 - CASSGRQFNQPQHF TGCGCCAGCAGTGGCAGGCAATTCAACCAGCCCCAGCATTTT
TRBD2 TRBJ2-5 TRBV19 - CASSITSGGWETQYF TGTGCCAGTAGTATTACTAGCGGGGGGTGGGAGACCCAGTACTTC
TRBD1 TRBJ1-1 TRBV28 - CASRGGGQGLNTEAFF TGTGCCAGCAGAGGGGGCGGACAGGGTTTGAACACTGAAGCTTTCTTT
- TRBJ1-5 TRBV9 - CASSKIRGARAQPQHF TGTGCCAGCAGTAAGATCAGGGGCGCGAGGGCTCAGCCCCAGCATTTT
- TRBJ1-1 TRBV6-6 - CASGSQDQTEAFF TGTGCCAGCGGCTCACAGGATCAAACTGAAGCTTTCTTT
- TRBJ1-3 TRBV3-1/TRBV3-2 once CASSQGATGNTIYF TGTGCCAGCAGCCAGGGGGCTACTGGAAACACCATATATTTT
- TRBJ1-1 TRBV6-4 - CASSDSPEDTEAFF TGTGCCAGCAGTGACTCGCCGGAGGACACTGAAGCTTTCTTT
TRBD2 TRBJ2-1 TRBV19 - CASRLLAGGFNEQFF TGTGCCAGTAGGCTACTAGCGGGCGGATTCAATGAGCAGTTCTTC
TRBD2 TRBJ2-2 TRBV27 - CASRLAGTGELFF TGTGCCAGCAGACTAGCGGGCACCGGGGAGCTGTTTTTT
- TRBJ2-3 TRBV28 - CASSLFGVVTDTQYF TGTGCCAGCAGTTTATTCGGAGTTGTCACAGATACGCAGTATTTT